This T cell receptor (beta chain) is from a study of blood T cell repertoires in COVID-19. Study overall: The United States, Italy and Spain provided the acute and convalescent COVID-19 samples. T cells, B-cell-depleted T cells, or PBMCs provided the cDNA or gDNA that served as material.

As processed by the authors: Estimates of nucleated cell counts were drawn from the amplification of reference gene primers. Measured with immunoSEQ multiplex PCR; TCRdb has only the in-frame clones, and not every one. That table gives V, J and clone size, and the DNA gave D and trimming. The data show nearly 350,000 clones, around 83% seen once. Germline V gene sequence: CDR1 PRHDT, CDR2 FYEKMQ (reference sequence). V lost 1 base, J lost 3 bases, and 7 bases lay in between. The CDR3 length is 14 residues. The sample comprised peripheral blood. J is TRBJ2-1 and V is TRBV13; D ambiguous. The TCR was taken from a man between 25 and 39 years old with active or convalescent COVID-19. The CDR3: CASSLVASYNEQFF. CDR3 DNA: TGTGCCAGCAGCTTAGTGGCCAGCTACAATGAGCAGTTCTTC.